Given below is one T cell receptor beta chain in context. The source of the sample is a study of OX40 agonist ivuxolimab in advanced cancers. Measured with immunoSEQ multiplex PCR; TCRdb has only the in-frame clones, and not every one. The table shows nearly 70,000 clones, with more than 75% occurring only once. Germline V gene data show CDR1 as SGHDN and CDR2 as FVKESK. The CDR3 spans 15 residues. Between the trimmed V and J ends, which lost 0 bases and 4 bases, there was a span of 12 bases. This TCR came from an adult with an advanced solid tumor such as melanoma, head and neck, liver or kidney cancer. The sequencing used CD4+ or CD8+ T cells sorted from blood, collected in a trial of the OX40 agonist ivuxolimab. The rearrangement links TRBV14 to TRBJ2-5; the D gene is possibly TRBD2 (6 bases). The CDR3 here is CASSQDYGGPETQYF. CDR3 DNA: TGTGCCAGCAGCCAAGATTACGGAGGGCCAGAGACCCAGTACTTC.